This T cell receptor (beta chain) was retrieved from a study of blood T cells in healthy people across ages. CDR3 size: 15 residues. Germline loops: CDR1 SGHTA, CDR2 FQGNSA. This clonotype appeared a few times. Antigen specificity is unknown. Notes on the study in general: Roughly linear declines in TCR beta diversity per million T cells occurred with age.

Then a second PCR, running roughly 7 to 12 cycles, was carried out with a sample-barcoded 5' primer and a J-beta primer mix. All samples gave at least 3 million CDR3-containing paired-end reads. Each CDR3 protein is one row after TCRdb ran MiXCR on the 5' RACE reads. The table lists 540,000 or so distinct CDR3 sequences, approximately 25% of them singletons. These data were also filed under a second study, of T cells of mothers and their children. That report notes: Mothers gave over 10 million TCR beta CDR3 reads each, and children roughly 3.3 million each.

Sequenced input: blood. The chain uses TRBV7-2 and TRBJ2-5; D is possibly TRBD1 (6 bases). The DNA end is more similar to TRBJ2-7, so the J call may be wrong. The clonotype originates from a boy between 10 and 17 years old in good health. The DNA for the CDR3 is TGTGCCAGCAGCCCGACCCAGGGGCTCCCCTACGAGCAGTACTTC. This translates into CASSPTQGLPYEQYF.